This T cell receptor (beta chain) was observed in a study of T cell repertoires in cytomegalovirus infection. Study-wide background: Both CMV infection and a matching HLA type were indicated by public TCR beta signatures.

TCRdb reanalysed the reads using MiXCR and keeps one entry per CDR3 protein. Counted here are 110,000 or so distinct CDR3 sequences, 30% occurring once; the ten biggest clones make up 41%. This CDR3 is built from 18 residues. The V gene's germline CDR1 is SGHNT and CDR2 YYREEE (reference sequence). Germline trimming cut 4 bases from V and 5 bases from J; bases unmatched to any gene: 19. This clonotype was picked up a small number of times. No antigen is known for it. This sequence joins TRBV5-4 and TRBJ2-7; 9 positions agree with TRBD2. The clonotype comes from a human donor in good health (CMV status not recorded). Some clones in this sample may be carry-over from other donors' samples. The starting material was CD8+ T cells from cultured PBMCs, obtained from culture after CMV antigen stimulation. CDR3 nucleotide sequence: TGTGCCAGCAGCAACGGGACTAGCAAAGGCCATAATCGCGACGAGCAGTACTTC. It translates to CASSNGTSKGHNRDEQYF.